This T cell receptor beta chain was sequenced for a study of shared clonotypes between healthy human individuals. The wider study: CD4 naive and memory got three plates each, CD8 naive two, CD8 memory one. Study results and caveats: Relative to their counterparts shared across all four donors, non-shared clonotypes exhibited diminished generation probabilities.

It was CD45RO-negative cells, positively selected for CCR7, that made up naive CD8 cells, with terminally differentiated effector memory CD45RA+ cells excluded. The assay was run at deep level. Using immunoSEQ multiplex PCR, the repertoire was profiled, and TCRdb retains in-frame clones only, with some absent. Seen here are more than 2 million clones, over 85% observed once, and the top ten hold around 1.7%. CDR3 length: 19 residues. J gave up 6 bases and V 4 bases, and 17 bases lay outside the gene matches. Germline CDR1 and CDR2: SGHAT and FQNNGV. About this clone: The antigen remains unidentified.

The TCR was taken from a man younger than 35 in good health. Some clones in this sample may be carry-over from other donors' samples. The chain recombines TRBV11-2 with TRBJ2-5, with TRBD2 matching over 13 bases. Sample: naive CD8+ T cells from PBMCs. CDR3 amino acids: CASSSQGVGLAGARQTQYF. The CDR3, as DNA: TGTGCCAGCAGCTCACAGGGAGTCGGACTAGCGGGAGCGCGACAGACCCAGTACTTC.